Given below is one TCR beta chain in context. The data originate from a study of blood T cell repertoires in COVID-19. Original handling: Reference gene primers were amplified, and this amplification served to estimate nucleated cell counts. The table came from immunoSEQ multiplex PCR; TCRdb's copy has only in-frame clones and leaves some out. V and J calls and clone size are given by that table; D and trimming were obtained from the DNA. The data show approximately 300,000 clones, 70% to 90% seen once. The sequenced material came from peripheral blood. The clonotype comes from a woman aged 40 to 50 with acute or convalescent COVID-19.

The DNA of the CDR3 is TGCGCCAGCAGCTTGAAGCAGGGGAGTGGAAACACCATATATTTT. This translates into CASSLKQGSGNTIYF. The chain is built from TRBV5-1 and TRBJ1-3; D perhaps matches TRBD1 (6 bases). Trimming took 1 base from V and 3 from J, leaving 11 bases between them. The germline CDR1 and CDR2 sequences are SGHRS and YFSETQ. The CDR3 is made up of 15 amino acids.